The 6 T cell receptor beta chains listed next were all sequenced from one sample in a study of shared clonotypes between healthy human individuals. Only in-frame clones appear in the TCRdb table, and some are missing; sequencing was by immunoSEQ multiplex PCR. The sample contains millions of clones, roughly 96% of which appear only once. Sample: naive CD4+ T cells sorted from blood. Subset specified: CD45RA+ positively selected. Every receptor here comes from a man in his late teens or twenties in good health.

The chain couples TRBV30 to TRBJ1-3, with a tentative D call TRBD1 (5 bases). The length of the CDR3 is 15 residues. Germline CDR1 is GTSNPN and CDR2 is SVGIG (reference sequence). The CDR3 is CVTAPGRRSGNTIYF. The CDR3 region has the DNA TGTGTCACAGCGCCGGGGCGGCGTTCTGGAAACACCATATATTTT.

This clone was seen a single time. This specimen includes other DNA sequences encoding the same CDR3. This chain joins TRBV7-2 and TRBJ2-2; D remains ambiguous. This CDR3 has 14 residues. From germline, CDR1 is SGHTA and CDR2 FQGNSA. The V gene lost 0 bases and the J gene lost 1 base, with 3 bases spanning the gap. DNA of the CDR3: TGTGCCAGCAGCTTAGCGGTGAACACCGGGGAGCTGTTTTTT. Protein sequence: CASSLAVNTGELFF.

V is TRBV5-1 and J is TRBJ2-7, with TRBD1 matching over 7 bases. The germline V gene has CDR1 SGHRS and CDR2 YFSETQ. With V trimmed by 4 bases and J by 0 bases, 4 bases remained unmatched. This CDR3 has 14 amino acids. The CDR3 nucleotides read TGCGCCAGCAGCCAGGGACAGAGCTCCTACGAGCAGTACTTC. This sequence encodes CASSQGQSSYEQYF.

The chain recombines TRBV10-3 with TRBJ1-2; D is perhaps TRBD1 (5 bases). The CDR3 spans 13 residues. Per germline, CDR1 ENHRY and CDR2 SYGVKD. V gave up 0 bases and J gave up 8 bases, with 10 bases separating them. CDR3 loop: CAISESPGTGYTF. In nucleotides, the CDR3 is TGTGCCATCAGTGAGTCCCCAGGGACGGGCTACACCTTC.

For this clone: At the DNA level, this CDR3 is encoded by other sequences in the same sample as well. The chain uses TRBV30 and TRBJ1-1; no definite D call. The length of the CDR3 is 13 residues. V shed 0 bases and J shed 1 base, with 6 bases lying between them. Germline-derived CDR1 and CDR2 are GTSNPN and SVGIG (reference sequence). CDR3 residues: CAWSVHGNTEAFF. DNA for the CDR3: TGTGCCTGGAGTGTACACGGGAACACTGAAGCTTTCTTT.

V and J are TRBV6-6 and TRBJ1-5, with no clear D. Germline V gene lookup returns CDR1 MNHNY and CDR2 SVGAGI (reference sequence). This CDR3 has 16 amino acids. Deletions cut 4 bases from V and 6 bases from J, with 19 bases between. Here the CDR3 DNA reads TGTGCCAGCAGTTCCGCGCCCGAAGACCCACCTCAGCCCCAGCATTTT. Translating it yields CASSSAPEDPPQPQHF.